One sample yielded the 32 T cell receptor beta chains listed below, sequenced in a study of blood T cell repertoires in COVID-19. Assay used: immunoSEQ multiplex PCR; TCRdb lists only in-frame clones, some missing. This sample carries roughly 100,000 clones, 87% of them seen once, and the ten largest clones take approximately 5.6%. The specimen was peripheral blood. Receptor source: a woman aged 45-65 years with COVID-19, enrolled during active disease.

The CDR3 loop reads CASSSDRGNQPQHF. The CDR3 DNA sequence: TGTGCCAGCAGCTCGGACAGGGGCAATCAGCCCCAGCATTTT. The gene calls are TRBV7-8 and TRBJ1-5, with TRBD1 matching 8 bases. The germline V gene has CDR1 SGHVS and CDR2 FQNEAQ. This CDR3 has 14 residues. The V gene end was trimmed by 4 bases and the J gene end by 2 bases; junction bases not matched to a gene: 1.

The V and J genes are TRBV21-1 and TRBJ1-2; the listed D gene, TRBD1, was not tested against the DNA. TRBV21-1 is shown as a pseudogene. The CDR3 is 16 amino acids. CDR3 sequence: CASSKEAGQGNYGYTF. CDR3 nucleotides: TGTGCCAGCAGCAAAGAAGCGGGACAGGGTAACTATGGCTACACCTTC.

V and J are TRBV9 and TRBJ2-7; D is undetermined. V was shortened by 0 bases and J by 6 bases, with 16 bases between the two germline ends. The CDR3 consists of 15 residues. CDR1 SGDLS and CDR2 YYNGEE come from the germline V gene. Here the CDR3 DNA reads TGTGCCAGCAGCGTAGGGTACTACCCCCCCTCCGAGCAGTACTTC. This gives the protein CASSVGYYPPSEQYF.

The rearrangement links TRBV6-5 to TRBJ1-6; 12 nucleotides match TRBD1. CDR3 size: 15 residues. V dropped 2 bases and J dropped 10; count of bases not matched to a gene: 3. Per germline, CDR1 MNHEY and CDR2 SVGAGI. In DNA form, the CDR3 reads TGTGCCAGCAGTTACGGGACAGGGGGCTACTCACCCCTCCACTTT. This gives the protein CASSYGTGGYSPLHF.

This chain links TRBV27 with TRBJ2-5, with 7 bases that match TRBD1. Germline CDR1 MNHEY, CDR2 SMNVEV (reference sequence). The junction had 16 bases not matched to a gene; V was cut back by 5 bases and J by 7 bases. The length of the CDR3 is 16 residues. CDR3 loop: CASSPVRQGYEGTQYF. The CDR3 DNA sequence: TGTGCCAGCAGTCCCGTGAGACAGGGCTACGAGGGGACCCAGTACTTC.

The chain employs TRBV2 and TRBJ1-5; maybe TRBD1 (6 bases). Looked up from germline, CDR1 is SNHLY and CDR2 is FYNNEI. CDR3 length equals 13 residues. V was cut by 0 bases and J by 9 bases, with 9 bases left in between. The CDR3 spells CASSEAQGGPQHF. Written as DNA, the CDR3 is TGTGCCAGCAGTGAAGCGCAAGGGGGGCCCCAGCATTTT. The complete variable domain, with remaining parts taken from reference TRBV2 and TRBJ1-5, reads EPEVTQTPSHQVTQMGQEVILRCVPISNHLYFYWYRQILGQKVEFLVSFYNNEISEKSEIFDDQFSVERPDGSNFTLKIRSTKLEDSAMYFCASSEAQGGPQHFGDGTRLSIL.

The V gene is TRBV10-3, the J gene TRBJ2-1; a weak D match, TRBD1 (10 bases). V was cut by 3 bases and J by 8 bases, with 23 bases left in between. The CDR3 contains 17 residues. Germline V lookup: CDR1 ENHRY, CDR2 SYGVKD. The CDR3 sequence is CAISDPRGGQGFYEQFF. The CDR3 DNA reads as TGTGCCATCAGTGACCCGCGGGGGGGACAGGGGTTCTATGAGCAGTTCTTC.

J is TRBJ2-7 and V is TRBV24-1; tentatively, D is TRBD1 (5 bases). Germline values: CDR1 KGHDR, CDR2 SFDVKD. This CDR3 region has 14 residues. V was cut by 2 bases and J by 4 bases, with 11 bases left in between. CDR3 amino acids: CATSDSFRAYEQYF. The CDR3 nucleotides read TGTGCCACCAGTGATTCCTTCAGGGCGTACGAGCAGTACTTC.

The rearrangement uses TRBV6-5 and TRBJ1-5; the match to TRBD1 covers 8 bases. With V trimmed by 5 bases and J by 7 bases, 4 bases remained unmatched. This CDR3 region has 13 residues. The germline V gene has CDR1 MNHEY and CDR2 SVGAGI. CDR3 residues: CASSRDRSQPQHF. In DNA form, the CDR3 reads TGTGCCAGCAGTAGGGACAGGTCACAGCCCCAGCATTTT.

In the case of this clone: This specimen includes other DNA sequences encoding the same CDR3. V is TRBV27 and J is TRBJ2-3, with TRBD2 matching 9 bases. CDR1 is MNHEY and CDR2 is SMNVEV in the germline V gene (reference sequence). This CDR3 has 15 residues. V lost 2 bases, J lost 3 bases, and 3 bases stayed unmatched. The chain's CDR3 is CASSLAGGPTDTQYF. CDR3 DNA sequence: TGTGCCAGCAGTTTAGCGGGGGGGCCAACAGATACGCAGTATTTT.

The chain joins TRBV5-1 to TRBJ1-4; D is ambiguous. The CDR3 totals 14 residues. The germline V gene has CDR1 SGHRS and CDR2 YFSETQ. The germline V and J ends were trimmed by 0 bases and 7 bases, with 10 bases remaining between them. The CDR3 DNA sequence: TGCGCCAGCAGCTTGGCCCAAACCGGTGAAAAACTGTTTTTT. Amino acid sequence: CASSLAQTGEKLFF.

CDR3 region: CASRETVYNEKLFF. In nucleotides, the CDR3 is TGTGCCAGCAGGGAGACTGTTTATAATGAAAAACTGTTTTTT. This rearrangement joins TRBV2 to TRBJ1-4; unclear D gene. Per the germline V gene, CDR1 is SNHLY and CDR2 is FYNNEI. V lost 6 bases to trimming and J lost 4 bases, with 12 bases between them. This CDR3 spans 14 amino acids.

V is TRBV21-1 and J is TRBJ1-1; the table's D call TRBD1 went unverified against the DNA. TRBV21-1 is noted as a pseudogene. The CDR3 is 14 amino acids. The CDR3 loop reads CASSKQGRGTEAFF. In nucleotides, the CDR3 is TGTGCCAGCAGCAAACAGGGAAGAGGAACTGAAGCTTTCTTT.

The chain recombines TRBV11-2 with TRBJ2-7; 7 bases match TRBD2. CDR1 SGHAT and CDR2 FQNNGV come from the germline V gene. The CDR3 has 16 amino acids. After removal of 5 bases from V and 1 base from J, the junction contained 11 bases not matched to a gene. Here the CDR3 reads CASSTAFGGLSYEQYF. The CDR3 region has the DNA TGTGCCAGCAGCACCGCCTTTGGGGGACTATCCTACGAGCAGTACTTC.

V and J are TRBV19 and TRBJ2-7, with 9 bases fitting TRBD1. CDR3 size: 15 residues. Per germline, CDR1 LNHDA and CDR2 SQIVND (reference sequence). V was clipped by 5 bases and J by 0 bases; unmatched bases: 5. CDR3 in amino acids: CASSSQGALSYEQYF. Here the CDR3 DNA reads TGTGCCAGTAGTTCACAGGGGGCTCTCTCCTACGAGCAGTACTTC. The whole variable domain, remainder taken from reference TRBV19 and TRBJ2-7, is DGGITQSPKYLFRKEGQNVTLSCEQNLNHDAMYWYRQDPGQGLRLIYYSQIVNDFQKGDIAEGYSVSREKKESFPLTVTSAQKNPTAFYLCASSSQGALSYEQYFGPGTRLTVT.

V usage is TRBV18 and J usage is TRBJ1-5, with D tentatively TRBD1 (5 bases). This CDR3 is built from 14 residues. V was shortened by 0 bases and J by 2 bases, with 5 bases between the two germline ends. The V gene's germline CDR1 is KGHSH and CDR2 LQKENI. The chain's CDR3 is CASSPPGGNQPQHF. Here the CDR3 DNA reads TGTGCCAGCTCACCACCAGGGGGCAATCAGCCCCAGCATTTT. The complete variable domain, with remaining parts taken from reference TRBV18 and TRBJ1-5, reads NAGVMQNPRHLVRRRGQEARLRCSPMKGHSHVYWYRQLPEEGLKFMVYLQKENIIDESGMPKERFSAEFPKEGPSILRIQQVVRGDSAAYFCASSPPGGNQPQHFGDGTRLSIL.

CDR3: CASSLGGLFF. CDR3 in DNA: TGTGCCAGCAGTTTGGGGGGGCTCTTCTTC. This chain connects TRBV12-3 or TRBV12-4 to TRBJ2-1, with D maybe TRBD2 (7 bases). This CDR3 is built from 10 residues. V shed 3 bases and J shed 16 bases, with 10 bases lying between them.

J is TRBJ1-2 and V is TRBV5-6, with D tentatively TRBD1 (5 bases). The CDR3 extends over 13 amino acids. Between the trimmed V and J ends, which lost 6 bases and 5 bases, there was a span of 14 bases. Germline V gene lookup returns CDR1 SGHDT and CDR2 YYEEEE. The DNA for the CDR3 is TGTGCCAGCACAAAAGTGGGGGGATATGGCTACACCTTC. Translating gives CASTKVGGYGYTF.

The chain has TRBV3-1 (or the pseudogene TRBV3-2) and TRBJ1-3, with a possible D match to TRBD1 (5 bases). V was clipped by 1 base and J by 9 bases, with 16 bases between them. This CDR3 is built from 15 residues. Germline CDR1 is LGHDT and CDR2 is YNNKEL (reference sequence). Here the CDR3 DNA reads TGTGCCAGCAGCCAAGTCGGACTGACTAGGGGCACCATATATTTT. It yields the protein CASSQVGLTRGTIYF.

The chain couples TRBV3-1 (or the pseudogene TRBV3-2) to TRBJ2-3; no definite D call. The CDR3 contains 13 residues. The germline V gene encodes CDR1 LGHDT and CDR2 YNNKEL (reference sequence). The germline V and J ends were trimmed by 6 bases and 4 bases, with 11 bases remaining between them. The chain's CDR3 is CASSQEGSDTQYF. The CDR3 nucleotides read TGTGCCAGCAGTCAGGAAGGCTCAGATACGCAGTATTTT.

The rearrangement links TRBV6-5 to TRBJ1-1; 8 bases fit TRBD1. Germline V CDR1 and CDR2: MNHEY, SVGAGI. Trimming cost V 6 bases and J 5 bases; bases outside gene matches: 11. This CDR3 is 15 amino acids long. The CDR3 spells CASRLARGLGTEAFF. The CDR3 DNA reads as TGTGCCAGCAGGCTTGCCAGGGGGCTAGGGACTGAAGCTTTCTTT.

The chain is built from TRBV13 and TRBJ2-7; 7 nucleotides match TRBD1. The CDR3 is 16 residues long. Germline V gene lookup returns CDR1 PRHDT and CDR2 FYEKMQ (reference sequence). With V trimmed by 3 bases and J by 6 bases, 14 bases remained unmatched. CDR3 residues: CASSFLDREPIGEQYF. The CDR3 region has the DNA TGTGCCAGCAGCTTTTTAGACAGGGAGCCGATTGGCGAGCAGTACTTC.

The V gene is TRBV15, the J gene TRBJ1-5, with a possible D match to TRBD1 (6 bases). Germline CDR1 LNHNV, CDR2 YYDKDF (reference sequence). V was pared by 5 bases and J by 3 bases, with 11 bases between. The CDR3 spans 14 residues. In nucleotides, the CDR3 is TGTGCCACCAGCGGGGGCATCCACAATCAGCCCCAGCATTTT. It encodes CATSGGIHNQPQHF.

The chain carries TRBV12-3 or TRBV12-4 and TRBJ2-5; 7 bases line up with TRBD2. CDR3 length: 13 residues. J was trimmed by 2 bases and V by 6 bases; bases with no gene match: 3. CDR3: CASSTGGQETQYF. CDR3 nucleotides: TGTGCCAGCAGCACCGGGGGGCAAGAGACCCAGTACTTC.

The chain combines TRBV6-5 with TRBJ2-3; 10 nucleotides match TRBD1. The germline V gene encodes CDR1 MNHEY and CDR2 SVGAGI. The CDR3 has 16 residues. V trimming: 2 bases; J trimming: 3 bases; junction bases outside the gene matches: 5. CDR3 sequence (DNA): TGTGCCAGCAGTTACCTCCGGACAGGGGGGACAGATACGCAGTATTTT. Residues: CASSYLRTGGTDTQYF.

The CDR3 bases are TGCGCCAGCAGCCGTGTGGACAGCAACACCGGGGAGCTGTTTTTT. It encodes CASSRVDSNTGELFF. This sequence joins TRBV4-3 and TRBJ2-2; D possibly corresponds to TRBD1 (6 bases). V gave up 4 bases and J gave up 2 bases, with 11 bases separating them. This CDR3 is built from 15 residues. The germline V gene has CDR1 LGHNA and CDR2 YSLEER.

This clone has a single count. This chain connects TRBV30 to TRBJ1-6, with D possibly matching TRBD1 (5 bases). From germline, CDR1 is GTSNPN and CDR2 SVGIG (reference sequence). V lost 3 bases to trimming and J lost 1 base, with 16 bases between them. The CDR3 runs to 17 residues. The CDR3 DNA reads as TGTGCCTGGAGCCCCCGCCTGGGGCTGTCCTATAATTCACCCCTCCACTTT. It codes for CAWSPRLGLSYNSPLHF.

This sequence joins TRBV10-3 and TRBJ1-1; tentative D call: TRBD1 (6 bases). Germline CDR1 and CDR2: ENHRY and SYGVKD. CDR3 length: 15 residues. Trimming left V 3 bases short and J 0 bases short, with 11 bases between. The CDR3 here is CAISDPGTLNTEAFF. CDR3 in DNA: TGTGCCATCAGTGATCCCGGGACATTGAACACTGAAGCTTTCTTT.

The chain has TRBV6-1 and TRBJ2-3; TRBD2 agrees at 13 bases. Losses at the gene ends were 3 bases for V and 2 bases for J; bases not matched to a gene: 2. Germline CDR1 is MNHNS and CDR2 is SASEGT. This CDR3 is built from 16 residues. DNA for the CDR3: TGTGCCAGCAGTGACGGACTAGCGGGGGCCACAGATACGCAGTATTTT. Protein sequence: CASSDGLAGATDTQYF.

V and J are TRBV7-9 and TRBJ2-2; no reliable D call. Germline V lookup: CDR1 SEHNR, CDR2 FQNEAQ (reference sequence). Trimming removed 5 bases from V and 1 base from J, with 5 bases in between. This CDR3 comprises 13 residues. The CDR3 nucleotides read TGTGCCAGCAGCCCCTTGAACACCGGGGAGCTGTTTTTT. Translation: CASSPLNTGELFF.

The chain carries TRBV2 and TRBJ2-1; maybe TRBD2 (6 bases). This CDR3 spans 13 amino acids. V lost 7 bases and J 5 bases, leaving 12 bases between the germline ends. Germline CDR1 is SNHLY and CDR2 is FYNNEI. This chain's CDR3 is CASTEDYNNEQFF. For the CDR3, the DNA is TGTGCCAGCACGGAGGACTACAACAATGAGCAGTTCTTC.

The chain recombines TRBV6-5 with TRBJ2-1, with TRBD2 matching over 10 bases. The CDR3 sequence is 13 residues long. CDR1 and CDR2 from the germline V gene are MNHEY and SVGAGI. V shed 7 bases, J shed 8 bases, and the junction held 5 bases outside the gene matches. The chain's CDR3 is CASIQRGGHEQFF. The CDR3 nucleotides read TGTGCCAGCATCCAGCGGGGGGGTCATGAGCAGTTCTTC.